The source of this TCR beta chain is a study of T cell clonality in common variable immunodeficiency. The germline gives CDR1 GTSNPN, CDR2 SVGIG (reference sequence). Trimming took off 5 bases at V and 7 bases at J, with 12 bases between the two ends. The CDR3 length is 13 residues. Comments on this clone: The target antigen is unknown. The sequence runs out 3 residues before the end of the CDR3; the remainder is reconstructed from the germline J gene.

Caucasian heritage predominated among both patients and controls. CVID and control samples used equivalent genomic DNA input. Libraries were prepared by immunoSEQ multiplex PCR; TCRdb keeps only in-frame clonotypes and omits some of them. The record shows some 52,000 clones for this sample, with no singletons present. Broader study findings: Links between repertoire features and CVID complications were heterogeneity-limited. CVID subjects showed higher TCRbeta clonality than healthy controls.

This chain joins TRBV30 and TRBJ1-6; D is possibly TRBD1 (5 bases). The TCR was taken from a person aged 18-70 years in good health. Material: peripheral blood mononuclear cells. CDR3 DNA, as far as it was read: TGTGCCTGGCAACAGGTAGAGAATTCACCC. Translated: CAWQQVENSP. The whole CDR3 sequence is CAWQQVENSPLHF.